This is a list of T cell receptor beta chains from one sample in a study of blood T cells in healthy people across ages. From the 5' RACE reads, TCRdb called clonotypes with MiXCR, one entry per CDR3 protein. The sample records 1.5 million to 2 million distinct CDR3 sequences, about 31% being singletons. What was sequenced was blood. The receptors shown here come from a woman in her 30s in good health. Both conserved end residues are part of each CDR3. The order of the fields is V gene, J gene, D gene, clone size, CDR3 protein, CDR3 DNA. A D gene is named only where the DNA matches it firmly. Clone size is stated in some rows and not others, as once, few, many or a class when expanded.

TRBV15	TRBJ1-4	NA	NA	CATQSTGQGSEKLFF	TGTGCCACCCAGAGTACTGGGCAGGGGTCTGAAAAACTGTTTTTT
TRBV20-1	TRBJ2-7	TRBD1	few	CSAKPGQVFYEQYF	TGCAGTGCCAAACCGGGACAGGTGTTCTACGAGCAGTACTTC
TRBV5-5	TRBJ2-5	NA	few	CASSLGWGAGETQYF	TGTGCCAGCAGCTTGGGTTGGGGGGCGGGAGAGACCCAGTACTTC
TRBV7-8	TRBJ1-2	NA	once	CASQDDGNDYTF	TGTGCCAGCCAAGACGACGGGAATGACTACACCTTC
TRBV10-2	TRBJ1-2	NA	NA	CASSVGRTANYGYTF	TGCGCCAGCAGTGTGGGGAGAACCGCTAACTATGGCTACACCTTC
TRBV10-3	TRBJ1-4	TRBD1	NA	CAISERQGGEKLFF	TGTGCCATCAGTGAGCGACAGGGTGGTGAAAAACTGTTTTTT
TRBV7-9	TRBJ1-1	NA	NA	CASSPMTLFRAFF	TGTGCCAGCAGCCCCATGACATTATTTCGGGCTTTCTTT
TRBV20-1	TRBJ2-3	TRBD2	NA	CSARGRTSGHVADTQYF	TGCAGTGCTAGAGGTAGGACTAGCGGACATGTCGCAGATACGCAGTATTTT
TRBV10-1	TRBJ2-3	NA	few	CASSEIQKISTDTQYF	TGCGCCAGCAGTGAGATACAAAAGATTAGCACAGATACGCAGTATTTT
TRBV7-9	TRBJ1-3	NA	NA	CASSFGAGVASSGNTIYF	TGTGCCAGCAGCTTTGGGGCAGGGGTCGCCTCCTCTGGAAACACCATATATTTT
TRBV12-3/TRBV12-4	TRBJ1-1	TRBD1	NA	CASSLQGGTPEAFF	TGTGCCAGCAGTTTGCAGGGGGGAACCCCTGAAGCTTTCTTT
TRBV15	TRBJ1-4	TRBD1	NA	CATGGQAINEKLFF	TGTGCCACCGGGGGACAGGCGATCAATGAAAAACTGTTTTTT
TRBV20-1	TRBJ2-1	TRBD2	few	CSARDPLGTSRNEQFF	TGCAGTGCTAGAGATCCCCTCGGGACTAGTCGAAATGAGCAGTTCTTC
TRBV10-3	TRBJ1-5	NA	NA	CAIREQNSNQPQHF	TGTGCCATCAGGGAACAGAATAGCAATCAGCCCCAGCATTTT
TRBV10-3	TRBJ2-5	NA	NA	CAITLKTVGRLAETQYF	TGTGCCATCACCCTTAAAACCGTTGGGCGGTTAGCAGAGACCCAGTACTTC
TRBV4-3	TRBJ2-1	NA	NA	CASSQDRPSAEQFF	TGCGCCAGCAGCCAAGATAGGCCTTCCGCTGAGCAGTTCTTC
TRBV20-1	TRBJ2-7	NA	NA	CSARTVPNEQYF	TGCAGTGCGCGGACAGTTCCGAACGAGCAGTACTTC